One and the same sample provided the 17 T cell receptor beta chains below, sequenced in a study of T cells after yellow fever vaccination. TCRdb processed the 5' RACE reads anew with MiXCR; each CDR3 protein has one entry. The repertoire holds around 100,000 distinct CDR3 sequences, with 6.5% to 9% as singletons. Sequenced material: CD8+ T cells sorted from PBMCs, taken 45 days after the yellow fever booster vaccination. The receptors shown here come from a man aged 25 to 45 who received the YFV17D yellow fever vaccine.

The chain recombines TRBV14 with TRBJ2-2; D may be TRBD2 (5 bases). Germline lookup yields CDR1 SGHDN and CDR2 FVKESK. The CDR3 totals 14 residues. The V and J ends lost 1 base and 6 bases respectively, with 9 bases between them. CDR3 DNA: TGTGCCAGCAGCCAAGGAGGGTTCTCCGGGGAGCTGTTTTTT. It codes for CASSQGGFSGELFF.

In this sample, this clonotype turned up many times. The chain couples TRBV6-2 or TRBV6-3 to TRBJ2-1; maybe TRBD1 (5 bases). V dropped 2 bases and J dropped 6 bases, with 11 bases sitting between them. The CDR3 spans 14 residues. The germline V gene encodes CDR1 MNHEY and CDR2 SVGEGT. The CDR3 coding sequence is TGTGCCAGCAGTTACGGGGCGCACGGCAATGAGCAGTTCTTC. Protein sequence: CASSYGAHGNEQFF.

The chain has TRBV4-3 and TRBJ1-2; D may be TRBD1 (6 bases). V dropped 0 bases and J dropped 5 bases, with 13 bases sitting between them. CDR1 and CDR2 (germline): LGHNA, YSLEER. The CDR3 loop spans 15 amino acids. The CDR3 nucleotides are TGCGCCAGCAGCCAAGAACGGAGGACAGTTTATGGCTACACCTTC. Translation: CASSQERRTVYGYTF.

Many counts were recorded for this clonotype. This chain links TRBV10-3 with TRBJ1-2; the D gene is possibly TRBD1 (5 bases). V was cut by 10 bases and J by 4 bases, with 16 bases left in between. CDR3 size: 13 residues. Germline loops: CDR1 ENHRY, CDR2 SYGVKD. CDR3 region: CATKGVEVYGYTF. The DNA of the CDR3 is TGTGCCACCAAAGGGGTCGAAGTCTATGGCTACACCTTC.

The sample holds many counts of this clonotype. The V call is TRBV5-4, the J call TRBJ2-1, with TRBD2 matching over 12 bases. The CDR3 is made up of 15 amino acids. The V gene end was trimmed by 4 bases and the J gene end by 3 bases; junction bases not matched to a gene: 2. Germline loops: CDR1 SGHNT, CDR2 YYREEE (reference sequence). CDR3 nucleotides: TGTGCCAGCAGCCCGACTAGCGGGAGCTACAATGAGCAGTTCTTC. It is translated as CASSPTSGSYNEQFF.

This sequence joins TRBV4-1 and TRBJ2-2; 11 nucleotides line up with TRBD1. Germline V gives CDR1 MGHRA, CDR2 YSYEKL. This CDR3 region has 16 residues. With 4 bases clipped from V and 3 bases from J, the junction kept 4 bases outside the gene matches. The CDR3 region is CASSPGQGAYTGELFF. The DNA for the CDR3 is TGCGCCAGCAGCCCTGGACAGGGGGCCTACACCGGGGAGCTGTTTTTT.

Comments on this clonotype: One end of the junction does not line up with germline, which may come from a read error. V and J are TRBV3-1 and TRBJ2-7, with D possibly being TRBD1 (6 bases). This CDR3 is 15 amino acids long. Per germline, CDR1 LGHDT and CDR2 YNNKEL (reference sequence). CDR3: CASCQEADSSYEQYF. The CDR3 region has the DNA TGTGCCAGCTGCCAAGAGGCGGACAGCTCCTACGAGCAGTACTTC.

This clonotype was found many times. V usage is TRBV20-1 and J usage is TRBJ1-2; D remains ambiguous. There are 14 residues in the CDR3. Trimming pared 1 base from V and 2 bases from J, leaving 11 bases between. Germline values: CDR1 DFQATT, CDR2 SNEGSKA (reference sequence). The CDR3 DNA reads TGCAGTGCTAGAGTTGAGGTTGACAACTATGGCTACACCTTC. Translation gives CSARVEVDNYGYTF.

This clonotype was seen many times. The chain joins TRBV5-6 to TRBJ2-1; D is tentatively TRBD1 or TRBD2 (5 bases each). From germline, CDR1 is SGHDT and CDR2 YYEEEE. Trimming took off 0 bases at V and 9 bases at J, with 10 bases between the two ends. The CDR3 contains 13 residues. CDR3 DNA: TGTGCCAGCAGCTTGGCGGGACCCACTGAGCAGTTCTTC. Protein: CASSLAGPTEQFF. The variable domain in full, completed from reference TRBV5-6 and TRBJ2-1, reads DAGVTQSPTHLIKTRGQQVTLRCSPKSGHDTVSWYQQALGQGPQFIFQYYEEEERQRGNFPDRFSGHQFPNYSSELNVNALLLGDSALYLCASSLAGPTEQFFGPGTRLTVL.

This clonotype was detected many times. This rearrangement joins TRBV6-1 to TRBJ1-6; TRBD1 matches 7 bases. The CDR3 runs to 15 residues. J was trimmed by 7 bases and V by 6 bases; bases with no gene match: 9. Germline V gives CDR1 MNHNS, CDR2 SASEGT. CDR3 coding DNA: TGTGCCAGCAGCCTATTGGGACAGATGAATTCACCCCTCCACTTT. It specifies CASSLLGQMNSPLHF.

This clonotype was observed at least ten times. The chain combines TRBV29-1 with TRBJ2-5; perhaps TRBD1 as D (6 bases). Trimming left V 4 bases short and J 1 base short, with 10 bases between. The CDR3 length is 13 residues. Germline V gene sequence: CDR1 SQVTM, CDR2 ANQGSEA. CDR3 region: CSVVPGVQETQYF. The CDR3 DNA is TGCAGCGTTGTACCAGGGGTCCAAGAGACCCAGTACTTC.

This clonotype was counted many times. The V and J genes are TRBV20-1 and TRBJ2-7; 10 positions match TRBD2. J gave up 6 bases and V 2 bases, and 1 base lay outside the gene matches. The CDR3 sequence is 12 residues long. Germline values: CDR1 DFQATT, CDR2 SNEGSKA (reference sequence). CDR3: CSARLAGVEQYF. The CDR3 nucleotides are TGCAGTGCTAGACTAGCGGGAGTCGAGCAGTACTTC.

This clonotype was detected ten times or more. The rearrangement joins TRBV4-3 to TRBJ2-1; no clear D. The CDR3 has 15 residues. The V and J ends lost 1 base and 5 bases respectively, with 12 bases between them. Germline lookup yields CDR1 LGHNA and CDR2 YSLEER. The CDR3 loop reads CASSQVSEPDNEQFF. DNA of the CDR3: TGCGCCAGCAGCCAAGTATCCGAGCCCGACAATGAGCAGTTCTTC.

A few counts support this clonotype. The V and J genes are TRBV20-1 and TRBJ2-1; D perhaps matches TRBD2 (5 bases). CDR1 DFQATT and CDR2 SNEGSKA come from the germline V gene (reference sequence). The CDR3 runs 16 residues. The germline V and J ends were trimmed by 3 bases and 0 bases, with 15 bases remaining between them. In nucleotides, the CDR3 is TGCAGTGCTAGCGATCTAGCCTCAAGCTCCTACAATGAGCAGTTCTTC. This sequence encodes CSASDLASSSYNEQFF.

The chain links TRBV6-2 or TRBV6-3 to TRBJ2-2, with 10 bases fitting TRBD2. The CDR3 is 19 amino acids. Germline V gene data show CDR1 as MNHEY and CDR2 as SVGEGT. Germline trimming cut 2 bases from V and 0 bases from J; bases unmatched to any gene: 9. For the CDR3, the DNA is TGTGCCAGCAGTTACCTGGTCGGGACTAGCGTCACGAACACCGGGGAGCTGTTTTTT. As protein: CASSYLVGTSVTNTGELFF.

The chain combines TRBV11-2 with TRBJ2-5; the D gene is possibly TRBD2 (5 bases). The CDR3 has 13 residues. V gave up 5 bases and J gave up 3 bases, with 10 bases separating them. Germline V gives CDR1 SGHAT, CDR2 FQNNGV. The CDR3 loop is CASSRTEEETQYF. CDR3 bases: TGTGCCAGCAGCCGAACGGAGGAAGAGACCCAGTACTTC.

This clonotype was seen a handful of times. V gene TRBV7-2 combines with J gene TRBJ2-2; D remains ambiguous. The CDR3 sequence is 14 residues long. Looked up from germline, CDR1 is SGHTA and CDR2 is FQGNSA. V gave up 3 bases and J gave up 2 bases, with 7 bases separating them. CDR3 region: CASSFGYNTGELFF. DNA for the CDR3: TGTGCCAGCAGCTTCGGCTACAACACCGGGGAGCTGTTTTTT.